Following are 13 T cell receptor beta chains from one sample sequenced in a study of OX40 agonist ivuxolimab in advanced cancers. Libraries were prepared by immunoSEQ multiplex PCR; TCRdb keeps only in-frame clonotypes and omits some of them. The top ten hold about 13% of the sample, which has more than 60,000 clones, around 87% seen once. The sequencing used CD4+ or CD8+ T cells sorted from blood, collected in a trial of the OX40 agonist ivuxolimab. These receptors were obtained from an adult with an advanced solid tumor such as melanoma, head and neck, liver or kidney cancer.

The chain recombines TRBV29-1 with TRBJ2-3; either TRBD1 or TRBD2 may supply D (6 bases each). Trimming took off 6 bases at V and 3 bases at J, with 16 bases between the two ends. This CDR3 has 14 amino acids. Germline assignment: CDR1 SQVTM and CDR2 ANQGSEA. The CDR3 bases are TGCAGCGTCCGAGGAGGGGGTTTAACAGATACGCAGTATTTT. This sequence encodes CSVRGGGLTDTQYF.

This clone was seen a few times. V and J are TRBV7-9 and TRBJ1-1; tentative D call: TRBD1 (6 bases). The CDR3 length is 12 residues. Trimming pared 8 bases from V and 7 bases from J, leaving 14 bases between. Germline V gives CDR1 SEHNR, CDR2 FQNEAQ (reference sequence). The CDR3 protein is CASGQGSNEAFF. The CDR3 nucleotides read TGTGCCAGCGGTCAGGGGTCGAATGAAGCTTTCTTT.

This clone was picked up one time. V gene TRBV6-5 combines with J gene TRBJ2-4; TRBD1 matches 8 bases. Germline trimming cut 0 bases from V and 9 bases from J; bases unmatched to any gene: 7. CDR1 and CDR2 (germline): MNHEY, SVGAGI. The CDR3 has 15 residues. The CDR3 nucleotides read TGTGCCAGCAGTTACTCGGTCAGGGGGCAAGGCATTCAGTACTTC. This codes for CASSYSVRGQGIQYF.

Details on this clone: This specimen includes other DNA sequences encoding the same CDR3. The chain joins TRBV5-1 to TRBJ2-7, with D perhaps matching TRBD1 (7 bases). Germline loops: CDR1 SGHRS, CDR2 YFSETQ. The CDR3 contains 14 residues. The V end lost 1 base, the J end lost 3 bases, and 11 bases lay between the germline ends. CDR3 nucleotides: TGCGCCAGCAGCTTGAGACAGGGAGGCTACGAGCAGTACTTC. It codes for CASSLRQGGYEQYF.

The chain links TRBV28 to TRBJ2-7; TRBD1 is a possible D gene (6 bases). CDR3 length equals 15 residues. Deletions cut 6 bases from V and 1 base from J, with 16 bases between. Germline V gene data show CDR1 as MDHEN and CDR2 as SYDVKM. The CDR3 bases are TGTGCCAGCAGCTTGGACAGTTTTGGGTCCTACGAGCAGTACTTC. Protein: CASSLDSFGSYEQYF.

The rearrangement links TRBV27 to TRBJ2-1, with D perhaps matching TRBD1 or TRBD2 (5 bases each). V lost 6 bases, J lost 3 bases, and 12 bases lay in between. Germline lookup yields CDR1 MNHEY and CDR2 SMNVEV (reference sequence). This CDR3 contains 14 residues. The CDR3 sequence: CASRGRGLYNEQFF. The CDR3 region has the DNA TGTGCCAGCAGGGGGCGAGGACTCTACAATGAGCAGTTCTTC.

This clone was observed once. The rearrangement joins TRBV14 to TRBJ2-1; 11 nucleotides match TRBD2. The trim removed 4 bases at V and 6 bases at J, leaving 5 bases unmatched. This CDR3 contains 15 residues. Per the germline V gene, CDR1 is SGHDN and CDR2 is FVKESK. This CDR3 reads CASSPWLAGGNEQFF. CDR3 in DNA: TGTGCCAGCAGCCCCTGGCTAGCGGGAGGCAATGAGCAGTTCTTC.

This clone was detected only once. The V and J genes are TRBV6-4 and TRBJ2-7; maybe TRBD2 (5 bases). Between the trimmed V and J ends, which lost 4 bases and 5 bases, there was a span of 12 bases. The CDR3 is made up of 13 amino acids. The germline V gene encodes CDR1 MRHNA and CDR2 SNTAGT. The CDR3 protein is CASSVGRPHEQYF. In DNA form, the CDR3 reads TGTGCCAGCAGTGTAGGGAGACCCCACGAGCAGTACTTC.

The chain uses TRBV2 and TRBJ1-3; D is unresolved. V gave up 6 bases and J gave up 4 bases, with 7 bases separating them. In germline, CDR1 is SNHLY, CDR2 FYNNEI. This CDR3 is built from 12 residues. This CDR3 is CASRDSGNTIYF. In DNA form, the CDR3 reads TGTGCCAGCAGAGATTCGGGAAACACCATATATTTT.

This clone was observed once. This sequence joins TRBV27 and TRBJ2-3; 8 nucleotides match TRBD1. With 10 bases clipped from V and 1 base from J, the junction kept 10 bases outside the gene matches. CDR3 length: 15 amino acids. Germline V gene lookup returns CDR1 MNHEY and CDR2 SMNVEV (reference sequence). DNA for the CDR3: TGTGCCATCTGGGACAGGCGGTTGGGCACAGATACGCAGTATTTT. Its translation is CAIWDRRLGTDTQYF.

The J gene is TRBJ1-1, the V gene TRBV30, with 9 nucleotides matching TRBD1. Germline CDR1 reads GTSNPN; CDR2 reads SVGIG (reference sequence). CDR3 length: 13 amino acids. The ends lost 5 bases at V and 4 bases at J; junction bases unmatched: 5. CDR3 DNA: TGTGCCTGGGGGGCGACAGGGGGCACTGAAGCTTTCTTT. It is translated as CAWGATGGTEAFF.

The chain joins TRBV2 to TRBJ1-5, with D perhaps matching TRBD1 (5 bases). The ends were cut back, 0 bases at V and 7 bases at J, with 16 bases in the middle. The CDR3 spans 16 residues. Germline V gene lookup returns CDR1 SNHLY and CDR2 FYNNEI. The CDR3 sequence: CASSEAERGVRQPQHF. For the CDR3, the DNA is TGTGCCAGCAGTGAAGCGGAAAGGGGAGTGAGACAGCCCCAGCATTTT.

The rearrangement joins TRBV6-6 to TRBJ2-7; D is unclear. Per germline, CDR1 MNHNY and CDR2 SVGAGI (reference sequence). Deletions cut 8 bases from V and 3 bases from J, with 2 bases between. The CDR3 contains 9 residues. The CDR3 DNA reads TGTGCCAGCGGCTACGAGCAGTACTTC. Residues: CASGYEQYF.